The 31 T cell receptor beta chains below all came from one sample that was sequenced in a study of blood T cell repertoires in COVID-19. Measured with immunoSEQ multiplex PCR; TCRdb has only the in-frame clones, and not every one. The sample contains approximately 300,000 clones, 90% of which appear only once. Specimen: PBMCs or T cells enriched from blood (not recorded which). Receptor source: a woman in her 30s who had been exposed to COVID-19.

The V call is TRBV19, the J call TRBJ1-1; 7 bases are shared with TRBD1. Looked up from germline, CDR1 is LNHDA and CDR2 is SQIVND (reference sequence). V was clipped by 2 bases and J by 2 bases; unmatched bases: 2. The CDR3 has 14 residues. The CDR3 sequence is CASSIRDSNTEAFF. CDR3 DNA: TGTGCCAGTAGTATACGGGACAGCAACACTGAAGCTTTCTTT.

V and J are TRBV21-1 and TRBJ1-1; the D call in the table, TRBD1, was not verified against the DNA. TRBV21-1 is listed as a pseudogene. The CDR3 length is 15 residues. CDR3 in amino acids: CASSTTTGSGTEAFF. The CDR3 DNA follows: TGTGCCAGCAGCACCACGACAGGGTCAGGGACTGAAGCTTTCTTT.

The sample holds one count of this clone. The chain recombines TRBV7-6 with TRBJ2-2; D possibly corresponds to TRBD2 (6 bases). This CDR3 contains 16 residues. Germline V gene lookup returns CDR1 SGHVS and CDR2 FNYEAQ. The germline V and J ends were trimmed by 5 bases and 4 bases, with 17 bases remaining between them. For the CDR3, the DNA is TGTGCCAGCAGCGGCCGGGGGTCCGAGGGCACCGGGGAGCTGTTTTTT. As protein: CASSGRGSEGTGELFF.

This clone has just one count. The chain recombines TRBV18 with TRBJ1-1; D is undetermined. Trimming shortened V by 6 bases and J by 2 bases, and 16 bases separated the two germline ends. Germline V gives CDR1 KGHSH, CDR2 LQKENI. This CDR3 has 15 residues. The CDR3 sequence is CASSPPWQSNTEAFF. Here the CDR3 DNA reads TGTGCCAGCTCTCCTCCCTGGCAGTCTAACACTGAAGCTTTCTTT.

CDR3 region: CASSPDRLMAETQYF. The CDR3 region has the DNA TGTGCCAGCAGCCCAGACAGGTTGATGGCGGAGACCCAGTACTTC. J is TRBJ2-5 and V is TRBV5-6, with TRBD1 as a possible D gene (6 bases). The V and J ends lost 4 bases and 5 bases respectively, with 18 bases between them. This CDR3 is built from 15 residues. Germline lookup yields CDR1 SGHDT and CDR2 YYEEEE.

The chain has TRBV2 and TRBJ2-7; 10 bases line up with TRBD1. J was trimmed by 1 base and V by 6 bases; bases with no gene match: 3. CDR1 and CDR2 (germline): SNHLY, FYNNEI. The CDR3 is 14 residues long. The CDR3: CASRGDRGSYEQYF. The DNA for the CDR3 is TGTGCCAGCAGGGGGGACAGGGGTTCCTACGAGCAGTACTTC.

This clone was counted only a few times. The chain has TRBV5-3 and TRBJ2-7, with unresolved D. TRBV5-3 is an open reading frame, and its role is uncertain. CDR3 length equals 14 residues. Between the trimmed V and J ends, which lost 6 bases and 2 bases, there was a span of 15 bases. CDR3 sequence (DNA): TGTGCCAGAATCCGACCGAGGAGTACCTACGAGCAGTACTTC. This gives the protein CARIRPRSTYEQYF.

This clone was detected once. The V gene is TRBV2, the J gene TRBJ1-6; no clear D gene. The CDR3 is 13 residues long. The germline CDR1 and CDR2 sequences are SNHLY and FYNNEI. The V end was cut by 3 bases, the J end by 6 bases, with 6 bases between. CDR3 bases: TGTGCCAGCAGTGAGGGAGTTAATTCACCCCTCCACTTT. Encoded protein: CASSEGVNSPLHF.

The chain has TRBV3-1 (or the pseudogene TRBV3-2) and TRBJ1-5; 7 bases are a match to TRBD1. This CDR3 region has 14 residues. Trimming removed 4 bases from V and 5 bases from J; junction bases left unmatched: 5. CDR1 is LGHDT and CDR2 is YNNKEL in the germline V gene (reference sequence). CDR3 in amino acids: CASSLTGLDQPQHF. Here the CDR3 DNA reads TGTGCCAGCAGCCTGACAGGGTTGGATCAGCCCCAGCATTTT.

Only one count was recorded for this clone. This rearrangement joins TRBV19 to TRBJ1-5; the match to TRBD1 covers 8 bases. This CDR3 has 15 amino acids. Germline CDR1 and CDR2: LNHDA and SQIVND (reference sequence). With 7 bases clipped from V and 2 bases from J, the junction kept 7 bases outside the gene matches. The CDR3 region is CASTVDRAGNQPQHF. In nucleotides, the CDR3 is TGTGCCAGTACCGTGGACAGGGCCGGCAATCAGCCCCAGCATTTT.

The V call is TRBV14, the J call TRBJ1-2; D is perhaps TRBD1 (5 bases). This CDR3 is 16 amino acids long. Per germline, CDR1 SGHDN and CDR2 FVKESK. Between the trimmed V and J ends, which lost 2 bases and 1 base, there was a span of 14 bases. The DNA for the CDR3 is TGTGCCAGCAGCCAAACCGGACATTCCGATAACTATGGCTACACCTTC. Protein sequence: CASSQTGHSDNYGYTF.

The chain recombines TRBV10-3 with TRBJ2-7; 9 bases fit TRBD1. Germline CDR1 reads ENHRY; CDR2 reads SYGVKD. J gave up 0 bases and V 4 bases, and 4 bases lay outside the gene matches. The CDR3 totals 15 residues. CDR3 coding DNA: TGTGCCATCAGTGCAGGGACAGGGAACTCCTACGAGCAGTACTTC. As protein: CAISAGTGNSYEQYF.

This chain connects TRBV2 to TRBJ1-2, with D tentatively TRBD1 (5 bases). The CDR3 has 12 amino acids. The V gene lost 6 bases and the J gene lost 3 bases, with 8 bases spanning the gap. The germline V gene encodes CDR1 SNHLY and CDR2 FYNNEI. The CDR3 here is CASRDNYYGYTF. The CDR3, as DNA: TGTGCCAGCAGGGACAATTACTATGGCTACACCTTC.

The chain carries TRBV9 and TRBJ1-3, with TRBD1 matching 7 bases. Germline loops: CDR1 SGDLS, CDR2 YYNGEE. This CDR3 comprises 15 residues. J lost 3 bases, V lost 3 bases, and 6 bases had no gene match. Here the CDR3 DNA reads TGTGCCAGCAGCGGAGGGGGCTCCTATGGAAACACCATATATTTT. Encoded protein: CASSGGGSYGNTIYF.

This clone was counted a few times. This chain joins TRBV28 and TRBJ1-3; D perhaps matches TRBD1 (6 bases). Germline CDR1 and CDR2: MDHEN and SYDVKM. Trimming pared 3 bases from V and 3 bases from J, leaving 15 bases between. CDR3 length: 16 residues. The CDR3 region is CASSFRPRDIGNTIYF. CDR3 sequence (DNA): TGTGCCAGCAGTTTTAGACCCCGGGACATTGGAAACACCATATATTTT.

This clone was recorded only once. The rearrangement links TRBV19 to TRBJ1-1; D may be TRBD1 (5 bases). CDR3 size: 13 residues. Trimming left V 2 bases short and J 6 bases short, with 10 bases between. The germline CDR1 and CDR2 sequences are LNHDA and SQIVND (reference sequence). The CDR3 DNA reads TGTGCCAGTAGTATAAGGGGTTTAGCTGAAGCTTTCTTT. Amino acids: CASSIRGLAEAFF. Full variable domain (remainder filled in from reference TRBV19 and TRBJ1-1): DGGITQSPKYLFRKEGQNVTLSCEQNLNHDAMYWYRQDPGQGLRLIYYSQIVNDFQKGDIAEGYSVSREKKESFPLTVTSAQKNPTAFYLCASSIRGLAEAFFGQGTRLTVV.

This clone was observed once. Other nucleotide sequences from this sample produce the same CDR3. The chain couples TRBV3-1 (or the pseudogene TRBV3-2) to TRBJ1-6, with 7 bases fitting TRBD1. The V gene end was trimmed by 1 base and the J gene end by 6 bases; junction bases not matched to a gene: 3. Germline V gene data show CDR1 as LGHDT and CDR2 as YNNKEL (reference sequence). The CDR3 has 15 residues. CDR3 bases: TGTGCCAGCAGCCAAGGACAGGGCTCTAATTCACCCCTCCACTTT. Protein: CASSQGQGSNSPLHF.

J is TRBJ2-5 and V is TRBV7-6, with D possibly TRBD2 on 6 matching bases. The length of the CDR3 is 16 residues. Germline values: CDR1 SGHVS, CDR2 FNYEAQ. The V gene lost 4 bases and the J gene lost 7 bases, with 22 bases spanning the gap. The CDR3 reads CASSSPRGVPKGTQYF. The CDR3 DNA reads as TGTGCCAGCAGCTCCCCCCGCGGGGTGCCAAAAGGGACCCAGTACTTC.

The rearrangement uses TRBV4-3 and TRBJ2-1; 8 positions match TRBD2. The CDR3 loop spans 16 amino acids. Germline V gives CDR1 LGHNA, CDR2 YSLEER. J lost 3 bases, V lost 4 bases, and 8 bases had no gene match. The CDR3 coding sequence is TGCGCCAGCAGCCCTTACGATAGCGGGGACTACAATGAGCAGTTCTTC. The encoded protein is CASSPYDSGDYNEQFF.

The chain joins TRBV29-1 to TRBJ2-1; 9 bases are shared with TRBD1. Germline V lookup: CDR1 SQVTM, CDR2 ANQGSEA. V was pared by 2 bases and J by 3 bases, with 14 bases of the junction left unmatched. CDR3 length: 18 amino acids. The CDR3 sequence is CSVEFPVGGQGVYNEQFF. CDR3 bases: TGCAGCGTTGAATTTCCAGTAGGGGGACAGGGAGTCTACAATGAGCAGTTCTTC.

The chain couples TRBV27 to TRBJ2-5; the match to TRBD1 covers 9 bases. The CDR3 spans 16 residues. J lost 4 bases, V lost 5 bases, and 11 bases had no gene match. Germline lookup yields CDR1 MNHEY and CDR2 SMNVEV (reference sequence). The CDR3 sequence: CASSEGTGYSGETQYF. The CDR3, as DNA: TGTGCCAGCAGTGAGGGGACAGGGTATTCGGGAGAGACCCAGTACTTC.

The CDR3 DNA sequence: TGTGCCACCAGTGATTTCCAGGATGGCTACACCTTC. Amino acid sequence: CATSDFQDGYTF. This chain uses TRBV24-1 with TRBJ1-2, with unresolved D. Germline V CDR1 and CDR2: KGHDR, SFDVKD. The CDR3 contains 12 residues. V was shortened by 1 base and J by 6 bases, with 5 bases between the two germline ends.

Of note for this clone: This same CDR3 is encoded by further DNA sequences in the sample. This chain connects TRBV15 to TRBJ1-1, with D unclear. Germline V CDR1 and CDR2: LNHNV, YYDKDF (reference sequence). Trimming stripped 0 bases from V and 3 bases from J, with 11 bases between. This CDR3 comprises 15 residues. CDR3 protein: CATSRDRGRDTEAFF. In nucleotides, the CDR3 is TGTGCCACCAGCAGAGATCGGGGTAGGGACACTGAAGCTTTCTTT.

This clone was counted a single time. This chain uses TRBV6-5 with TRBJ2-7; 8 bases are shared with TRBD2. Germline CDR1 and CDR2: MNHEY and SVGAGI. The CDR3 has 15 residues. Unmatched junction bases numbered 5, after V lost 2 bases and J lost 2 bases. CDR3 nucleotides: TGTGCCAGCAGTTACGTCGGGGGGGGCCCCTACGAGCAGTACTTC. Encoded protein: CASSYVGGGPYEQYF.

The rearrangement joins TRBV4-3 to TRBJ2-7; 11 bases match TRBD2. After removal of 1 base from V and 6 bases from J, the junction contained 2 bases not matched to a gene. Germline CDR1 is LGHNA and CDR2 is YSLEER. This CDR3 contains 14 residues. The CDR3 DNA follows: TGCGCCAGCAGCCAAGTCCTAGCGGGGGGCGAGCAGTACTTC. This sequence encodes CASSQVLAGGEQYF.

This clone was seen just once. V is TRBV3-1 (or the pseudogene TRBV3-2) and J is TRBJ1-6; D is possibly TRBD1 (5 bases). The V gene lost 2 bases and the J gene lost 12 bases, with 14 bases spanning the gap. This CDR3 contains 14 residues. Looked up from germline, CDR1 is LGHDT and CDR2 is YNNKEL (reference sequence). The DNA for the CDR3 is TGTGCCAGCAGCCAAAGATCATCGGGGGGACCCCTCCACTTT. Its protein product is CASSQRSSGGPLHF.

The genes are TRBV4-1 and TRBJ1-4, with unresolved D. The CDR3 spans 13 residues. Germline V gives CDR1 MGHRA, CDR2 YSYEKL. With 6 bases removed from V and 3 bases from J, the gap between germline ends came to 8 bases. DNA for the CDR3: TGCGCCAGCAGGCGTTTGGCTAATGAAAAACTGTTTTTT. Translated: CASRRLANEKLFF.

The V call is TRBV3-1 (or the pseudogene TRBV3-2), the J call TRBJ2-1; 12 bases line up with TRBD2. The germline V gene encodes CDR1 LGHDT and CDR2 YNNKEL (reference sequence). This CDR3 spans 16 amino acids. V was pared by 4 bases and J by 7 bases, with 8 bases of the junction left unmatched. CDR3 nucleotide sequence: TGTGCCAGCAGCCTCCTAGCGGGGGGGCCTCTAAATGAGCAGTTCTTC. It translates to CASSLLAGGPLNEQFF.

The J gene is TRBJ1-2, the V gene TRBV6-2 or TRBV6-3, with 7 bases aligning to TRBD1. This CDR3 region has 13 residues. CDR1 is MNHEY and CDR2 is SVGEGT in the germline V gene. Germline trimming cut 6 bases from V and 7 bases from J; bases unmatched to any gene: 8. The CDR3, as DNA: TGTGCCAGCAGCCGCGACAGGGCGCCTGGCTACACCTTC. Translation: CASSRDRAPGYTF.

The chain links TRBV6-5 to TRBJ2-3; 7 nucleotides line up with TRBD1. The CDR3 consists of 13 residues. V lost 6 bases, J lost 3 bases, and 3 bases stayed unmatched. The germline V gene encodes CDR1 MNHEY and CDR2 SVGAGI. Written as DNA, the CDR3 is TGTGCCAGCAGGGACAGGTCAACAGATACGCAGTATTTT. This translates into CASRDRSTDTQYF.

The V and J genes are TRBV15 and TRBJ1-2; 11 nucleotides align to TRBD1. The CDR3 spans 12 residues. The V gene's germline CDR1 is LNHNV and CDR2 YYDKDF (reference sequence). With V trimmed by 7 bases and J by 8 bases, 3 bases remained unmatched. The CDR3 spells CATMDRGHGYTF. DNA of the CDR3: TGTGCCACCATGGACAGGGGGCACGGCTACACCTTC.